This T cell receptor beta chain was identified in a study of cytomegalovirus exposure and HLA in healthy donors. Study-wide results and caveats: Later work associated roughly 17,000 TCR beta sequences with HLA alleles at 0.05 false discovery rate.

Germline V CDR1 and CDR2: LNHNV, YYDKDF (reference sequence). CDR3 length equals 15 residues. V gave up 4 bases and J gave up 3 bases; unmatched junction bases: 7. The table lists this clone with a count of one. Its antigen remains unknown. The PCR was carried out with 60 Vbeta primers and 13 Jbeta primers. Sequencing used immunoSEQ multiplex PCR; TCRdb keeps in-frame clones, though not all of them. This sample has 150,000 to 200,000 clones; about 80% occur once, and the top ten carry about 2.2%. The rearrangement uses TRBV15 and TRBJ2-7, with 9 nucleotides matching TRBD1. The sequence was obtained from a woman aged 25 to 39 in good health and CMV-seronegative. Sequenced material: PBMCs. The CDR3 DNA sequence: TGTGCCACCAGCATTCTTTCGGGACAGGGCTACGAGCAGTACTTC. It codes for CATSILSGQGYEQYF.